This is a list of T cell receptor beta chains from one sample in a study of blood T cell repertoires in COVID-19. Measured with immunoSEQ multiplex PCR; TCRdb has only the in-frame clones, and not every one. The sample records approximately 190,000 clones, 80% being singletons. The source material was peripheral blood. All receptors derive from a man in his 60s with acute or convalescent COVID-19. Each CDR3 is given with its conserved first and last residue. The D gene is left open where the match is weak. The size field is filled for only some rows; it gives once, few, many or a size class.

d_call	v_call	clone_size	j_call	cdr3_nt	cdr3_aa
.	TRBV19	.	TRBJ2-4	TGTGCCAGTAGTAGGGGAGGCATTCAGTACTTC	CASSRGGIQYF
TRBD1	TRBV30	.	TRBJ1-5	TGTGCCTGGAGTGAAGCGACAGGGTTCGGGCCCCAGCATTTT	CAWSEATGFGPQHF
TRBD1	TRBV2	.	TRBJ1-5	TGTGCCAGCAGTCTTATACAGGGGGTAGGTCAGCCCCAGCATTTT	CASSLIQGVGQPQHF
TRBD1	TRBV7-6	.	TRBJ1-3	TGTGCCAGCAGCTTAAACAGGGGGTTCGAAAACACCATATATTTT	CASSLNRGFENTIYF
TRBD1	TRBV19	.	TRBJ1-5	TGTGCCAGTAAAGCCTCCGGGACAGCCAATCAGCCCCAGCATTTT	CASKASGTANQPQHF
.	TRBV10-3	.	TRBJ2-3	TGTGCCATCAGTGTGGAGGGTCCAGATACGCAGTATTTT	CAISVEGPDTQYF
.	TRBV20-1	.	TRBJ1-1	TGCAGTGCTAGTCAGGTATCGGGGGTCTTGAACACTGAAGCTTTCTTT	CSASQVSGVLNTEAFF
TRBD1	TRBV29-1	.	TRBJ1-1	TGCAGCGTTGGGGGGGACAGTTTAATGAACACTGAAGCTTTCTTT	CSVGGDSLMNTEAFF
.	TRBV7-8	.	TRBJ2-5	TGTGCCAGCAGCTCCACCCTCCCTACGGAGACCCAGTACTTC	CASSSTLPTETQYF
.	TRBV10-3	.	TRBJ2-1	TGTGCCATCAGTGCCTCGTCCTACAATGAGCAGTTCTTC	CAISASSYNEQFF
.	TRBV6-2/TRBV6-3	.	TRBJ2-2	TGTGCCAGCAGTTCCCCCAGGGCGCCGAACACCGGGGAGCTGTTTTTT	CASSSPRAPNTGELFF
TRBD1	TRBV9	.	TRBJ1-6	TGTGCCAGCAGCGTTGGACAGGGGCCACCCCTCTATAATTCACCCCTCCACTTT	CASSVGQGPPLYNSPLHF
.	TRBV7-6	.	TRBJ2-3	TGTGCCAGCAGCTCCCCCCGGACTGGAGATTACACAGATACGCAGTATTTT	CASSSPRTGDYTDTQYF
.	TRBV18	.	TRBJ1-5	TGTGCCAGCTCACCACCCGGCAGGGGCGGTAATCAGCCCCAGCATTTT	CASSPPGRGGNQPQHF
.	TRBV3-1/TRBV3-2	once	TRBJ2-5	TGTGCCAGCAGCCTCAGGGATAACCAAGAGACCCAGTACTTC	CASSLRDNQETQYF
TRBD1	TRBV7-9	.	TRBJ2-7	TGTGCCAGCAGCTTCATGACCGGGACAGGGGGTAACGAGCAGTACTTC	CASSFMTGTGGNEQYF
TRBD2	TRBV9	.	TRBJ2-1	TGTGCCAGCAGCGTGTTTCTAACTAGCGCGTCCTACAATGAGCAGTTCTTC	CASSVFLTSASYNEQFF
TRBD2	TRBV27	.	TRBJ2-7	TGTGCCAGCAGTTTCTCTAGCGGGTACGAGCAGTACTTC	CASSFSSGYEQYF
.	TRBV5-6	.	TRBJ1-4	TGTGCCAGCAGCTTGGTAGGGGCAGGGAAGGGTGAAAAACTGTTTTTT	CASSLVGAGKGEKLFF
.	TRBV4-3	.	TRBJ2-7	TGCGCCAGCAGCCAAGATGGGAGGGGGGGGAGCTCCTACGAGCAGTACTTC	CASSQDGRGGSSYEQYF
TRBD2	TRBV18	.	TRBJ2-1	TGTGCCAGCTCATTATCCCAAGCGGGAGAGGCTCGCAATGAGCAGTTCTTC	CASSLSQAGEARNEQFF
.	TRBV7-3	.	TRBJ1-1	TGTGCCAGCAGCTTAATGGCAGGGCGGCCCAACACTGAAGCTTTCTTT	CASSLMAGRPNTEAFF
.	TRBV3-1/TRBV3-2	.	TRBJ2-3	TGTGCCAGCAGCCCAGCTAGGGGGACGACAGATACGCAGTATTTT	CASSPARGTTDTQYF
TRBD1	TRBV25-1	.	TRBJ1-2	TGTGCCAGCGCTGGGACAGGGGGCGCTTCACACTATGGCTACACCTTC	CASAGTGGASHYGYTF
TRBD1	TRBV6-5	.	TRBJ1-1	TGTGCCAGCAGTTACTCGTCTGTCAGGGGGTTAAGGGCTTTCTTT	CASSYSSVRGLRAFF
TRBD2	TRBV5-1	few	TRBJ2-7	TGCGCCAGCAGCTTGAATTTGGTAGCGGGAGTGGGCGAGCAGTACTTC	CASSLNLVAGVGEQYF
.	TRBV4-2	.	TRBJ1-1	TGTGCCAGCAGGCCTGTCGGGGGTGGCACTGAAGCTTTCTTT	CASRPVGGGTEAFF
.	TRBV5-1	.	TRBJ2-2	TGCGCCAGCAACGCCCTGGGCGTATCAGGGAACACCGGGGAGCTGTTTTTT	CASNALGVSGNTGELFF
TRBD1	TRBV4-2	.	TRBJ1-4	TGTGCCAGCAGCCAAGTTAGGGGGCAAGGGGAAAAACTGTTTTTT	CASSQVRGQGEKLFF
.	TRBV23-1	.	TRBJ1-5	TGCGCCAGCAGTCACACGGAAAGGGAAGGGGAACCCAATCAGCCCCAGCATTTT	CASSHTEREGEPNQPQHF
.	TRBV5-4	.	TRBJ2-1	TGTGCCAGCAGCTTGCCAGGGCAGGGTGGGTTTGAGCAGTTCTTC	CASSLPGQGGFEQFF